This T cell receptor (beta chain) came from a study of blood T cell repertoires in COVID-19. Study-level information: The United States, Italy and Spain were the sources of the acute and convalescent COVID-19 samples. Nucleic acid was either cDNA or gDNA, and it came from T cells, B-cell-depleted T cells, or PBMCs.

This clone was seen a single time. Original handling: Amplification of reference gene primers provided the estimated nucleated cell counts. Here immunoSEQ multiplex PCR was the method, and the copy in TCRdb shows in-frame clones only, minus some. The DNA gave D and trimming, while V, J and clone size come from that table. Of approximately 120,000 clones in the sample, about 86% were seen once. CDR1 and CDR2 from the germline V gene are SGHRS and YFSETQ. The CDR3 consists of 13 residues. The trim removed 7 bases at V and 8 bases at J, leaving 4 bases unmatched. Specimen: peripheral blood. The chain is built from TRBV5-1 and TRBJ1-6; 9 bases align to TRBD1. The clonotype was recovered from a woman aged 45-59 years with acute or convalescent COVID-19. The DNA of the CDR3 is TGCGCCAGCGGAAGGGACAGGGATTCACCCCTCCACTTT. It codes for CASGRDRDSPLHF. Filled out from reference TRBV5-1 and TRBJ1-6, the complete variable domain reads KAGVTQTPRYLIKTRGQQVTLSCSPISGHRSVSWYQQTPGQGLQFLFEYFSETQRNKGNFPGRFSGRQFSNSRSEMNVSTLELGDSALYLCASGRDRDSPLHFGNGTRLTVT.